This T cell receptor beta chain was found in a study of cytomegalovirus exposure and HLA in healthy donors (dated by TCRdb to 2015 to 2018). Regarding the research as a whole: An earlier analysis of several hundred of the donors reported over 250 Gb of sequence data and around 100 million unique TCR beta sequences obtained from around 170 million T cells. All discovery cohort repertoires had been generated using a single sequencing platform. Donor age, sex, ethnicity and CMV serostatus were collected together with the repertoire data. In an earlier analysis of roughly 600 of the donors, high-throughput TCR beta sequencing was used to judge whether each TCR beta V gene segment behaved as functional or pseudogenic. A later genetic analysis used genome-wide SNP genotypes for about 65% of the 666 donors, treating that subset as a discovery cohort. The number of donors typed differed by locus, with 629-630 for A, B, C, DRB1 and DQB1, around 500 for DQA1, nearly 610 for DPA1, and some 440 for DPB1. In addition to the first cohort of roughly 670 subjects, a separate validation cohort of 120 different subjects was used. The study combined high-throughput TCR immunosequencing, statistical association of individual TCRs with disease status, and machine learning to predict cytomegalovirus infection status. Of the approximately 400 genotyped donors, 65% to 90% were placed in the genetic ancestry cluster associated with self-reported Caucasian donors. Among around 400 genotyped donors of the cohort, an average of about 220,000 unique TCR beta nucleotide sequences was sequenced per donor, of which about 18% were non-productive. Rather than drawing on any new phenotypic data, the later analysis identified candidate immune exposures from TCR beta sequences and the way those sequences occurred across donors. In a later analysis, previously published TCR beta repertoires from 550 to 750 donors were re-analyzed and high-resolution HLA genotyping was added so that TCR occurrence patterns could be studied. The study aimed to test whether signatures of past pathogen exposure could be identified by cataloging public T cell receptors. Roughly five DR-DQ haplotypes were treated as single units for association and clustering because of strong linkage in the cohort. Roughly 300 gigabases of sequencing data and approximately 80 million unique TCR sequences were included in an early release covering around 600 HLA-typed donors. Both class I and class II loci were covered by HLA typing, at four-digit resolution. The study used immunosequencing to profile the T cell repertoires of several hundred subjects and linked those repertoires to cytomegalovirus serostatus. General study outcomes and caveats: A later genetic analysis reported fewer N-insertions in productive TCRs among donors in an Asian-associated ancestry cluster than the 666-donor mean. In a later analysis, the rate of TCR association differed among HLA loci, with DRB1 alleles having the most associated TCRs and HLA-C alleles having the fewest. At a false discovery rate of 0.05, a later analysis linked under 20,000 TCR beta sequences to specific HLA alleles. Cytomegalovirus status was reported to be diagnosed by the classifier with high specificity and sensitivity in both the original and validation cohorts. A later analysis found that most CMV-associated TCR beta chains appeared HLA-restricted, with HLA associations seemingly driven largely by CMV exposure. In vitro tests confirmed that a few of the cytomegalovirus-associated TCR beta chains recognize cytomegalovirus antigens. The 87-base-pair reads could not distinguish some IMGT-functional V segments, including TRBV6-2 and TRBV6-3, so those segments were excluded. Compared with equally common non-associated chains, HLA-associated TCR beta chains in a later analysis were more clonally expanded and had lower generation probabilities. In an earlier analysis of about 600 of the donors, most TCR beta V segments appeared in productive rearrangements about 87% or about 30% of the time, broadly matching IMGT annotations. The authors suggested that the approach could potentially be extended to other disease states and immunological phenotypes. Correlated functional status among segregating V segments might reflect linkage disequilibrium, but an unknown experimental factor could not be ruled out. According to a later analysis, parvovirus B19, influenza, CMV and Epstein-Barr virus appeared linked to several top co-occurrence clusters. When HLA alleles, especially DR and DQ, strongly co-occurred, attributing TCR associations to individual alleles was difficult. A cluster of highly shared sequence variants was judged likely to represent a technical artifact of the sequencing pipeline. The presence/absence analyses assumed that sequencing depth was roughly uniform across donors, and that assumption may not be true. Only TCR beta chains were sequenced in this cohort, and the absence of alpha or paired-chain data limited detectable features. Immune exposure information for the cohort was limited to CMV serostatus. HLA typing was unavailable for some donors at each locus, so association tests used only the typed subset. In the study, 150 to 200 TCR beta chains were listed as associated with cytomegalovirus. Across donors, most TCR sequences were observed very rarely, whereas some public TCRs were present in many individuals. Some 16 rarely observed V segments, including chromosome 9 orphons, were excluded from the earlier analysis of a few hundred of the donors because counts were too low. A further reported finding was that TCR beta sequences accurately predicted the HLA-A and HLA-B alleles for most subjects in the first cohort. An association between a missense DCLRE1C variant and V-gene and J-gene trimming of TCR beta chains was found in a later genetic analysis and replicated in an independent cohort.

V is pared back by 3 bases and J by 6 bases, with 23 bases lying between the germline termini. Including cysteine and phenylalanine, the CDR3 has 17 amino acids. Solely the CDR3 DNA is kept, with 51 bases framed from the first base. The germline V gene (reference sequence) gives CDR1 as SGHNT and CDR2 as YYREEE. A remark on this clone: It lacks a known antigen. Within one base of it there is no much larger clone, and no base qualities were kept.

The cohort comprised under 700 healthy bone marrow donors. At the time of sampling, every cohort member was nominally healthy, though immune exposures that went unrecorded were likely present. The donor was CMV seropositive and was included in the group of 250 to 350 seropositive cohort members. A peripheral blood sample was provided by each donor, and peripheral blood mononuclear cells were used for TCR beta sequencing. The Qiagen DNeasy Blood Extraction Kit was used to extract genomic DNA from the blood cell samples. The library was generated by the immunoSEQ multiplex PCR assay. For the multiplex PCR, a mixture combining 60 forward primers for TCR Vbeta segments and 13 reverse primers for TCR Jbeta segments was used. Amplification of the CDR3 region of rearranged TCR beta genes was performed with a multiplex PCR assay on genomic DNA. Amplified TCR beta libraries were sequenced as 87-base-pair reads on the Illumina HiSeq System. Under the source paper's analysis protocol: A later analysis tallied 70 million to 100 million unique TCR beta chains across the 666 repertoires, and around 9.9 million of those chains were shared by two or more donors. Raw reads were error-corrected and collapsed into unique sequences with a nearest-neighbor algorithm that merged closely related sequences to remove PCR and sequencing errors. CDR3 sequences were aligned to IMGT reference sequences to assign V, D and J gene segments. For a sequence to be retained, at least a six-nucleotide match to both a V gene segment and a J gene segment was required. A rearrangement counted as productive if the CDR3 had no stop codons and remained in frame with V and J, and every other rearrangement counted as non-productive. CDR3 was defined according to IMGT convention as the region running from the second conserved V-encoded cysteine to the conserved J-encoded phenylalanine. The earlier analysis of about 560 of the donors excluded any sequence lacking an unambiguous match to a single V gene segment. An earlier analysis of 587 of the donors classified V segments as functional when productive rearrangements were above 56.7% and as segregating when the standard deviation between donors was above 5%. To diagnose cytomegalovirus status from the catalog of TCR beta chain sequences, a statistical classification framework was built. In a later analysis, TCR nucleotide sequences were compared against IMGT/GENE-DB human TR gene sequences so that V and J genes could be assigned. The TCRdist pipeline was used in a later analysis to assign CDR3 sequences and most-parsimonious VDJ recombination scenarios. In a later analysis, each TCR beta chain was defined by its CDR3 amino acid sequence together with its V-gene family, and reads lacking a unique V-gene family were excluded. In a later analysis, fewer than 650 highly shared, low-generation-probability nucleotide sequences were removed to address suspected cross-contamination and a sequencing artifact. A later analysis calculated a clonal expansion index for each public chain from normalized within-repertoire ranks of inferred template counts. A later analysis computed generation probabilities with a VDJ recombination model fitted to out-of-frame rearrangements, and checked the results against IGoR. In a later analysis, hypergeometric tests were used to score TCR-TCR, TCR-HLA and TCR-CMV co-occurrence, with a repertoire-size bias correction applied to TCR pairs. To estimate false discovery rates, a later analysis permuted the HLA or CMV assignments 20 times. In a later analysis, co-occurring TCRs were grouped using DBSCAN, and TCRdist sequence similarity was added for clustering within HLA-allele-positive subsets. For co-occurrence clustering, repertoires with fewer than 30,000 or more than 120,000 public chains were excluded, along with five or six repertoires with anomalous nucleotide sharing. TCRdb stores this immuneACCESS table with in-frame sequences only. Part of the clones is absent; in the studies checked, under half of the shortfall reflects unresolved V genes, and no reason is known for the rest. The V and J calls and the clone size are those of that table, but D and trimming were determined from the DNA. The sample has more than 90,000 clones on record, approximately 78% of them singletons. The leading ten clones occupy 22% of the sample.

The rearrangement joined TRBV5-4 to TRBJ2-3; TRBD2 is a weak D gene call, 6 bases matching. Sequenced material: PBMCs. The clonotype originates from a man aged 25-40 years in good health and CMV-seropositive. Here the CDR3 is given as CASSWKLNSGLRDTQYF. The nucleotides read TGTGCCAGCAGCTGGAAACTCAATAGCGGACTCCGGGATACGCAGTATTTT.